Listed here is a single T cell receptor (beta chain). Its antigen is unknown. The data are from a study of tumor-infiltrating lymphocytes in primary liver carcinoma. CDR1 SGHAT and CDR2 FQNNGV come from the germline V gene. The ends were cut back, 1 base at V and 0 bases at J, with 7 bases in the middle. The CDR3 runs 15 residues. Study-wide findings and caveats: Against blood, tumors held a significantly higher top-250-clone fraction (p = 0.039).

Unsorted bulk tissue of roughly 18-31 mg yielded co-extracted RNA and DNA. Total RNA (around 510 ng) served as template for TCR beta cDNA synthesis primed by a constant-region primer. Three nested multiplex PCR rounds of slightly modified ARM-PCR generated TCR beta libraries. It was with TRBV1-TRBV30 forward primers and a C-beta reverse primer that the first two PCR rounds were run, at about 9 cycles each. MiXCR was run by TCRdb on the multiplex PCR reads, yielding one entry per CDR3 protein. Of 55,000 to 65,000 distinct CDR3 sequences listed, about three quarters are singletons. The clonotype originates from a man aged 35 to 55 with primary liver carcinoma and hepatitis B virus infection. The sequenced sample was liver tumor tissue from sampling region 2. As to subset: tumor region T2, inferior pole. The V and J genes are TRBV11-2 and TRBJ2-1; D unclear. The CDR3 spells CASSLVPLSYNEQFF. CDR3 nucleotide sequence: TGTGCCAGCAGCTTAGTCCCCCTCTCCTACAATGAGCAGTTCTTC.